These T cell receptor beta chains were read from a single sample in a study of neurological immune-mediated disorders. One entry per CDR3 protein, called by TCRdb with MiXCR from the 5' RACE reads. The sample includes tens of thousands of distinct CDR3 sequences, just over 2.5% of them seen just once. What was sequenced was PBMCs. These receptors were obtained from a woman aged 30 to 39 with multiple sclerosis. Both conserved end residues are part of each CDR3. A D gene is named only where the DNA matches it firmly. Part of the rows lack a size; the others show once, few, many or a class for expanded clones.

TRBJ1-1 many - TRBV5-5 TGTGCCAGCAGCTCATGGGAGACACCTGACACTGAAGCTTTCTTT CASSSWETPDTEAFF
TRBJ2-2 many TRBD2 TRBV30 TGTGCCTGGAGTCACTTAGCGGGGAACACCGGGGAGCTGTTTTTT CAWSHLAGNTGELFF
TRBJ2-7 - - TRBV5-6 TGTGCCAGCACCAACTCCTACGAGCAGTACTTC CASTNSYEQYF
TRBJ1-6 many - TRBV20-1 TGCAGTGCTAGAGATTCTAGACAGAATTCACCCCTCCACTTT CSARDSRQNSPLHF
TRBJ2-7 many - TRBV6-6 TGTGCCAGCAGTTACTCGAGAAGAGGTCGCTCCTACGAGCAGTACTTC CASSYSRRGRSYEQYF
TRBJ2-5 many TRBD1 TRBV5-1 TGCGCCAGCAGCACGACAGGGTACCAAGAGACCCAGTACTTC CASSTTGYQETQYF
TRBJ2-1 many - TRBV20-1 TGCAGTGCTAACGACGACACGGGCAATGAGCAGTTCTTC CSANDDTGNEQFF
TRBJ2-7 many - TRBV4-3 TGCGCCAGCAGCCAAGAAGAATTCTACGAGCAGTACTTC CASSQEEFYEQYF
TRBJ2-3 many - TRBV27 TGTGCCAGCAGTCCCCGGGCTAGGGTCTCTTTCACAGATACGCAGTATTTT CASSPRARVSFTDTQYF
TRBJ2-7 many TRBD1 TRBV6-5 TGTGCCAGCAGTTACGACAGGGGTTACGAGCAGTACTTC CASSYDRGYEQYF
TRBJ2-1 many - TRBV10-3 TGTGCCATCAGTGAGTACGGTTCCTCCTACAATGAGCAGTTCTTC CAISEYGSSYNEQFF
TRBJ2-3 many - TRBV7-2 TGTGCCAGCAGTTTAGCCGGGACTCGAAGCACAGATACGCAGTATTTT CASSLAGTRSTDTQYF
TRBJ2-5 many TRBD2 TRBV12-3/TRBV12-4 TGTGCCAGCAGTTTGTGGGGGGAGGGCCAAGAGACCCAGTACTTC CASSLWGEGQETQYF
TRBJ1-1 many - TRBV7-9 TGTGCCACCGACCCCCGGGGGACGTCAGCTTTCTTT CATDPRGTSAFF
TRBJ2-1 few - TRBV18 TGTGCCAGACAACCGGGACGCCTATACAATGAGCAGTTCTTC CARQPGRLYNEQFF
TRBJ2-3 many TRBD2 TRBV20-1 TGCAGTGCTACCGAGGGTGAGGGAGGGCCTACAGATACGCAGTATTTT CSATEGEGGPTDTQYF
TRBJ1-2 few - TRBV29-1 TGCAGCGTTGAACAGGGGAACTATGGCTACACCTTC CSVEQGNYGYTF
TRBJ2-1 many - TRBV5-6 TGTGCCAGCAACGTATTAGCAAGACCAAATGAGCAGTTCTTC CASNVLARPNEQFF